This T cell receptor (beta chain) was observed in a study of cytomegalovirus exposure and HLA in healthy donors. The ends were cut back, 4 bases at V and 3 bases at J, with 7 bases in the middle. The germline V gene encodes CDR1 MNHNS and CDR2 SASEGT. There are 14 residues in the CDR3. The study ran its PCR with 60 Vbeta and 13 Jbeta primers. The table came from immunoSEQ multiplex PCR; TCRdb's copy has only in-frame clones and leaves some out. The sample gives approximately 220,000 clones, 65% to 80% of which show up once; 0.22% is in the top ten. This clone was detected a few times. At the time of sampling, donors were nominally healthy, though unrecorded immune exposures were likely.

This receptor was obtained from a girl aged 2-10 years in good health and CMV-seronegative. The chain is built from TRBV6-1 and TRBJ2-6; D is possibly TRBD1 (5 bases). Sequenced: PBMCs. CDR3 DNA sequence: TGTGCCAGCAGTGCCAGGGATGGGGCCAACGTCCTGACTTTC. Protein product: CASSARDGANVLTF.